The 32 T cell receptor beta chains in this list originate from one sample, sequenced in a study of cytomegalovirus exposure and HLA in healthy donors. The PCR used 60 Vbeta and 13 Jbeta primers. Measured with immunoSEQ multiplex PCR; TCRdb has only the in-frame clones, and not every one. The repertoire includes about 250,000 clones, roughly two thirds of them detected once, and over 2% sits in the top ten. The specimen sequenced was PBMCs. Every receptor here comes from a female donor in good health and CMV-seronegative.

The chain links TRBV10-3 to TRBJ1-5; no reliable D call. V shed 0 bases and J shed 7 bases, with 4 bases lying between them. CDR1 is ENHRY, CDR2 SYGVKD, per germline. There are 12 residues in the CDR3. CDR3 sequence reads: CAISESGQPQHF. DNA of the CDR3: TGTGCCATCAGTGAGTCCGGGCAGCCCCAGCATTTT.

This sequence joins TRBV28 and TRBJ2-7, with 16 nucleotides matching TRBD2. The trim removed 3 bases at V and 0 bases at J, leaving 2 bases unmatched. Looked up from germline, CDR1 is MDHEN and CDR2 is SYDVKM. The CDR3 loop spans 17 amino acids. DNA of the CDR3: TGTGCCAGCAGTTTGGGGACTAGCGGGAGGGCCTCCTACGAGCAGTACTTC. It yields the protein CASSLGTSGRASYEQYF.

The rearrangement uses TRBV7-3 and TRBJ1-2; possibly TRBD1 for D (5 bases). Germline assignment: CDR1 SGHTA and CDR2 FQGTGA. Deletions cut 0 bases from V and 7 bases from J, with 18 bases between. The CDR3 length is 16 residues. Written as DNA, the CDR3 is TGTGCCAGCAGCTTAACTGTTCGCTTCGGGCAGGGTGGCTACACCTTC. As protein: CASSLTVRFGQGGYTF.

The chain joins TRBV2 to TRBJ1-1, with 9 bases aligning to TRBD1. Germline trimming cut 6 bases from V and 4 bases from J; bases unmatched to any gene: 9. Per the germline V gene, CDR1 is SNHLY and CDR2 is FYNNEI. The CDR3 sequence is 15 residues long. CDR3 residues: CASRPDRGMSTEAFF. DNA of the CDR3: TGTGCCAGCAGACCCGACAGGGGGATGAGCACTGAAGCTTTCTTT. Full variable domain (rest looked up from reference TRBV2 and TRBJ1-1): EPEVTQTPSHQVTQMGQEVILRCVPISNHLYFYWYRQILGQKVEFLVSFYNNEISEKSEIFDDQFSVERPDGSNFTLKIRSTKLEDSAMYFCASRPDRGMSTEAFFGQGTRLTVV.

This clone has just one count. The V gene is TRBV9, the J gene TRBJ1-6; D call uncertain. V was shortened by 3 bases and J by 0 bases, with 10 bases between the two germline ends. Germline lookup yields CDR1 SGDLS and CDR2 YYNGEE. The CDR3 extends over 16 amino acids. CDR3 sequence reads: CASSARGSSYNSPLHF. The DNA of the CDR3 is TGTGCCAGCAGCGCAAGAGGGAGCTCCTATAATTCACCCCTCCACTTT.

CDR3 region: CASSDGAGEDEQFF. DNA of the CDR3: TGTGCCAGCAGTGACGGAGCGGGAGAGGATGAGCAGTTCTTC. The chain combines TRBV6-4 with TRBJ2-1, with TRBD2 identical over 8 bases. There are 14 residues in the CDR3. Germline loops: CDR1 MRHNA, CDR2 SNTAGT. V lost 2 bases, J lost 8 bases, and 5 bases stayed unmatched.

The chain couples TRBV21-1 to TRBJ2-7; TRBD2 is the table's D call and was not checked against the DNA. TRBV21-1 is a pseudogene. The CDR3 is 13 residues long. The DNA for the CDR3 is TGTGCCAGCATCCCTAGGGGGGGCTGCGAGCAGTACTTC. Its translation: CASIPRGGCEQYF.

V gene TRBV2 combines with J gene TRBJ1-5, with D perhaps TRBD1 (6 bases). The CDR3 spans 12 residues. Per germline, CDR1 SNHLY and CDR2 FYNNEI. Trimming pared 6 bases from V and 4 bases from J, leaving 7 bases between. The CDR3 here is CASSRGNQPQHF. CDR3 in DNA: TGTGCCAGCAGCAGGGGTAATCAGCCCCAGCATTTT.

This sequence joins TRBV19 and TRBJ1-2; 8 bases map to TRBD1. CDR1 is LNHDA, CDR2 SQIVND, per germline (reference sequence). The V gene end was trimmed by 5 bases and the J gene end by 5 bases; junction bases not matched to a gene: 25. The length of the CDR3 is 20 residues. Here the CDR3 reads CASSPRFPLQSRTGMYGYTF. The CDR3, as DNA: TGTGCCAGTAGTCCTCGTTTCCCCCTACAAAGTCGGACAGGGATGTATGGCTACACCTTC.

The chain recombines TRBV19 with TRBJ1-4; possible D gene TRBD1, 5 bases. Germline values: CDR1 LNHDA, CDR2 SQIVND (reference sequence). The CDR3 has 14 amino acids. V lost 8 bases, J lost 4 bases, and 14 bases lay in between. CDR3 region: CASFDRSLNEKLFF. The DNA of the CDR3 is TGTGCCAGTTTCGACAGAAGCCTTAATGAAAAACTGTTTTTT.

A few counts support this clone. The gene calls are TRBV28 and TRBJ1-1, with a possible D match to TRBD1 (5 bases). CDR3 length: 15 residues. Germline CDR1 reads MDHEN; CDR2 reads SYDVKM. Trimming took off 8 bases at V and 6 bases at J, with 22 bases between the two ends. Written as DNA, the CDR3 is TGTGCCAGCGGAGCCTCGGACACGGGTATAGCTGAAGCTTTCTTT. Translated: CASGASDTGIAEAFF.

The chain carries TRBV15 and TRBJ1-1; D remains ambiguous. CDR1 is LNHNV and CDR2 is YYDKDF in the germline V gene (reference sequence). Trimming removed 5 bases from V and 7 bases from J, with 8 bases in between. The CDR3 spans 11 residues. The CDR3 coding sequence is TGTGCCACCAGCGACTTCAGTGAAGCTTTCTTT. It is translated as CATSDFSEAFF.

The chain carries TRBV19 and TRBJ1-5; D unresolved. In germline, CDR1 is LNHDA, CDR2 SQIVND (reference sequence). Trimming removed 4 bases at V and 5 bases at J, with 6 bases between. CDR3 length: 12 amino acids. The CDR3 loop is CASSRRDQPQHF. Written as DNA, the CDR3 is TGTGCCAGTAGTAGACGGGATCAGCCCCAGCATTTT.

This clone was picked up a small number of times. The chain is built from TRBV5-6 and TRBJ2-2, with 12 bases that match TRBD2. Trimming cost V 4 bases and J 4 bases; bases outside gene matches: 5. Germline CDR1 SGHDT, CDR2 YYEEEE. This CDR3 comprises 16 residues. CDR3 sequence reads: CASSPGLAGSTGELFF. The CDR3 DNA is TGTGCCAGCAGCCCCGGACTAGCGGGATCCACCGGGGAGCTGTTTTTT.

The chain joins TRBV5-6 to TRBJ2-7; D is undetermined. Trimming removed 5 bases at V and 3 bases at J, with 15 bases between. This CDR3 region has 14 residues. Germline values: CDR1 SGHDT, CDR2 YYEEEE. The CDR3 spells CASSFSHKHYEQYF. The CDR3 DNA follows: TGTGCCAGCAGTTTTTCTCACAAACACTACGAGCAGTACTTC. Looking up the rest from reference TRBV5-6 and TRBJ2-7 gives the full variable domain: DAGVTQSPTHLIKTRGQQVTLRCSPKSGHDTVSWYQQALGQGPQFIFQYYEEEERQRGNFPDRFSGHQFPNYSSELNVNALLLGDSALYLCASSFSHKHYEQYFGPGTRLTVT.

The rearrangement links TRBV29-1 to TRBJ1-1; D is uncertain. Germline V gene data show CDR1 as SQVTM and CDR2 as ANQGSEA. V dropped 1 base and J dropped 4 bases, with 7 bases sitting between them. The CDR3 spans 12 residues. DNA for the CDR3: TGCAGCGTTGAAGGGAGGGTCACTGAAGCTTTCTTT. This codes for CSVEGRVTEAFF. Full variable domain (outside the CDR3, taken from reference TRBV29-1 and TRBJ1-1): SAVISQKPSRDICQRGTSLTIQCQVDSQVTMMFWYRQQPGQSLTLIATANQGSEATYESGFVIDKFPISRPNLTFSTLTVSNMSPEDSSIYLCSVEGRVTEAFFGQGTRLTVV.

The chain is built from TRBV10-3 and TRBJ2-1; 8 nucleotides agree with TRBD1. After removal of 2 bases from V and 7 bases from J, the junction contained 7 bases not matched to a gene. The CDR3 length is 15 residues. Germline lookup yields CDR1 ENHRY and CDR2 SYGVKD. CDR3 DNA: TGTGCCATCAGTGAGGGATACAGGGGGTGGAATGAGCAGTTCTTC. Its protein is CAISEGYRGWNEQFF.

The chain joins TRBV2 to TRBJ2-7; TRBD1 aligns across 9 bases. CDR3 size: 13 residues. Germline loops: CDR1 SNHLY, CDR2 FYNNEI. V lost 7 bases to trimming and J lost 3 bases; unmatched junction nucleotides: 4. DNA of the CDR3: TGTGCCAGCATTTTGACAGGGGGCTACGAGCAGTACTTC. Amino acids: CASILTGGYEQYF.

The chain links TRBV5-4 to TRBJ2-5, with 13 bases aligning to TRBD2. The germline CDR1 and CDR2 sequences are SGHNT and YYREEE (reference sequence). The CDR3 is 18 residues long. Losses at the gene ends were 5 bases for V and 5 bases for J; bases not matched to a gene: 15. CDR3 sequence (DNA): TGTGCCAGCAGGAAGGGACTAGCGGGAACCCTAGTGAGGGAGACCCAGTACTTC. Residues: CASRKGLAGTLVRETQYF.

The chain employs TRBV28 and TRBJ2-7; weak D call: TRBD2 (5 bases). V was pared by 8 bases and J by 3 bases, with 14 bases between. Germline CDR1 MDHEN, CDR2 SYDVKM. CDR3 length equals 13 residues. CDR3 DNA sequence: TGTGCCAGCCGGGGTGGGCTAGTCTACGAGCAGTACTTC. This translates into CASRGGLVYEQYF.

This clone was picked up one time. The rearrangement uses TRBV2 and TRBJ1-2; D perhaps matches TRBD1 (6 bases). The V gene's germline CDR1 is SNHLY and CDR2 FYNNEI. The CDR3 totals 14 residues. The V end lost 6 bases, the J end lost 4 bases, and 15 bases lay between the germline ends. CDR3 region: CASRQTGLLYGYTF. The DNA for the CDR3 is TGTGCCAGCAGACAAACAGGGTTACTCTATGGCTACACCTTC.

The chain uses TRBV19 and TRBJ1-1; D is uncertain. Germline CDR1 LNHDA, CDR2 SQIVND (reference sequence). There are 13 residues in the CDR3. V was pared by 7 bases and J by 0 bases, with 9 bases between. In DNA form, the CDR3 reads TGTGCCAGTAAAGTAGCAGTGAACACTGAAGCTTTCTTT. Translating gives CASKVAVNTEAFF. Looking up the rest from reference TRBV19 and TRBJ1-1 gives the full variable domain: DGGITQSPKYLFRKEGQNVTLSCEQNLNHDAMYWYRQDPGQGLRLIYYSQIVNDFQKGDIAEGYSVSREKKESFPLTVTSAQKNPTAFYLCASKVAVNTEAFFGQGTRLTVV.

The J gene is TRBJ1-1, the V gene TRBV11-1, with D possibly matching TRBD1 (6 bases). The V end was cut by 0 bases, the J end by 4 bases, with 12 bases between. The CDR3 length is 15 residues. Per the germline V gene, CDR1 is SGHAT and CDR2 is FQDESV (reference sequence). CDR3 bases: TGTGCCAGCAGCTTAGCAGTGCCCAGGGGCACTGAAGCTTTCTTT. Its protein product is CASSLAVPRGTEAFF.

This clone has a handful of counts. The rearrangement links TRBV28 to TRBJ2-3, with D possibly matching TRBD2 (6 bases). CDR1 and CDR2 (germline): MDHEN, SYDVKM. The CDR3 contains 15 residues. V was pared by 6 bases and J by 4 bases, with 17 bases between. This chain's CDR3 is CASRGGTAPSDTQYF. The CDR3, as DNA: TGTGCCAGCAGGGGCGGGACTGCTCCTTCAGATACGCAGTATTTT.

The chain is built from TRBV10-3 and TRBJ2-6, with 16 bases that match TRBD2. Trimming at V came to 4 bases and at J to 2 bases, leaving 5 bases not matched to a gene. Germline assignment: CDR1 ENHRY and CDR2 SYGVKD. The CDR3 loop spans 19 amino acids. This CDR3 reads CAISAVGLAGGPGANVLTF. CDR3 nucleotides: TGTGCCATCAGTGCGGTGGGACTAGCGGGAGGGCCTGGGGCCAACGTCCTGACTTTC.

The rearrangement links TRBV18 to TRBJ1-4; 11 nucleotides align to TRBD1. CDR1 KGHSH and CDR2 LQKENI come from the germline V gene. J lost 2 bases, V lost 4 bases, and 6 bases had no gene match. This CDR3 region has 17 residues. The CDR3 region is CASSLRTGGTTNEKLFF. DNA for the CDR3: TGTGCCAGCTCACTACGGACAGGGGGCACGACTAATGAAAAACTGTTTTTT.

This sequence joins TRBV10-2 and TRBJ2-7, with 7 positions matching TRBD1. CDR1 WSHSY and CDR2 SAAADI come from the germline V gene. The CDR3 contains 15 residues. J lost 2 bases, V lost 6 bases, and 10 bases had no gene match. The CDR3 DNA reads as TGCGCCAGCAGGGGGTTCACAGGGGCAACCTACGAGCAGTACTTC. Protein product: CASRGFTGATYEQYF.

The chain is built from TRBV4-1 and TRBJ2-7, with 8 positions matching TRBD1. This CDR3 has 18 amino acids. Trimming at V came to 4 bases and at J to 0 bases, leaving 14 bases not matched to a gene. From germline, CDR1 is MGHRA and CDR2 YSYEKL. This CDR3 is CASSPLIGQGIVSYEQYF. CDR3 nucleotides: TGCGCCAGCAGCCCTCTCATTGGACAGGGTATAGTCTCCTACGAGCAGTACTTC.

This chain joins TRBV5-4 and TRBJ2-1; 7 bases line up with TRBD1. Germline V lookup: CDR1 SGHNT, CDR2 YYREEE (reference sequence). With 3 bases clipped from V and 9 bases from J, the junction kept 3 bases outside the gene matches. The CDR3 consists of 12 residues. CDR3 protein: CASSYRGGEQFF. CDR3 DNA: TGTGCCAGCAGCTACAGGGGTGGTGAGCAGTTCTTC.

Here the CDR3 reads CASSVATGSPYEQYF. CDR3 nucleotides: TGTGCCAGCAGCGTAGCTACCGGGAGCCCCTACGAGCAGTACTTC. The rearrangement joins TRBV9 to TRBJ2-7, with a weak D call TRBD2 (6 bases). V was pared by 0 bases and J by 2 bases, with 12 bases between. The CDR3 is 15 amino acids. CDR1 and CDR2 from the germline V gene are SGDLS and YYNGEE.

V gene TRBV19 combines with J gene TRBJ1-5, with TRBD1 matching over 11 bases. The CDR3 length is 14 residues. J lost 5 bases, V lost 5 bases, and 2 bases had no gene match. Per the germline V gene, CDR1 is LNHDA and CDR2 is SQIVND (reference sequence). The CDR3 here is CASSLGQGDQPQHF. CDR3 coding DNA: TGTGCCAGTAGTTTGGGACAGGGGGATCAGCCCCAGCATTTT.

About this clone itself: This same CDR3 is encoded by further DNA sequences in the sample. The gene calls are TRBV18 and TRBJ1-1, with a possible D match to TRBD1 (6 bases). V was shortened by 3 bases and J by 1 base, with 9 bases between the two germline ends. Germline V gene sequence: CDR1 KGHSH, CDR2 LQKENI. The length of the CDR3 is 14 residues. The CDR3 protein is CASSPLTGNTEAFF. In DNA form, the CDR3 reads TGTGCCAGCTCACCCTTGACAGGGAACACTGAAGCTTTCTTT.